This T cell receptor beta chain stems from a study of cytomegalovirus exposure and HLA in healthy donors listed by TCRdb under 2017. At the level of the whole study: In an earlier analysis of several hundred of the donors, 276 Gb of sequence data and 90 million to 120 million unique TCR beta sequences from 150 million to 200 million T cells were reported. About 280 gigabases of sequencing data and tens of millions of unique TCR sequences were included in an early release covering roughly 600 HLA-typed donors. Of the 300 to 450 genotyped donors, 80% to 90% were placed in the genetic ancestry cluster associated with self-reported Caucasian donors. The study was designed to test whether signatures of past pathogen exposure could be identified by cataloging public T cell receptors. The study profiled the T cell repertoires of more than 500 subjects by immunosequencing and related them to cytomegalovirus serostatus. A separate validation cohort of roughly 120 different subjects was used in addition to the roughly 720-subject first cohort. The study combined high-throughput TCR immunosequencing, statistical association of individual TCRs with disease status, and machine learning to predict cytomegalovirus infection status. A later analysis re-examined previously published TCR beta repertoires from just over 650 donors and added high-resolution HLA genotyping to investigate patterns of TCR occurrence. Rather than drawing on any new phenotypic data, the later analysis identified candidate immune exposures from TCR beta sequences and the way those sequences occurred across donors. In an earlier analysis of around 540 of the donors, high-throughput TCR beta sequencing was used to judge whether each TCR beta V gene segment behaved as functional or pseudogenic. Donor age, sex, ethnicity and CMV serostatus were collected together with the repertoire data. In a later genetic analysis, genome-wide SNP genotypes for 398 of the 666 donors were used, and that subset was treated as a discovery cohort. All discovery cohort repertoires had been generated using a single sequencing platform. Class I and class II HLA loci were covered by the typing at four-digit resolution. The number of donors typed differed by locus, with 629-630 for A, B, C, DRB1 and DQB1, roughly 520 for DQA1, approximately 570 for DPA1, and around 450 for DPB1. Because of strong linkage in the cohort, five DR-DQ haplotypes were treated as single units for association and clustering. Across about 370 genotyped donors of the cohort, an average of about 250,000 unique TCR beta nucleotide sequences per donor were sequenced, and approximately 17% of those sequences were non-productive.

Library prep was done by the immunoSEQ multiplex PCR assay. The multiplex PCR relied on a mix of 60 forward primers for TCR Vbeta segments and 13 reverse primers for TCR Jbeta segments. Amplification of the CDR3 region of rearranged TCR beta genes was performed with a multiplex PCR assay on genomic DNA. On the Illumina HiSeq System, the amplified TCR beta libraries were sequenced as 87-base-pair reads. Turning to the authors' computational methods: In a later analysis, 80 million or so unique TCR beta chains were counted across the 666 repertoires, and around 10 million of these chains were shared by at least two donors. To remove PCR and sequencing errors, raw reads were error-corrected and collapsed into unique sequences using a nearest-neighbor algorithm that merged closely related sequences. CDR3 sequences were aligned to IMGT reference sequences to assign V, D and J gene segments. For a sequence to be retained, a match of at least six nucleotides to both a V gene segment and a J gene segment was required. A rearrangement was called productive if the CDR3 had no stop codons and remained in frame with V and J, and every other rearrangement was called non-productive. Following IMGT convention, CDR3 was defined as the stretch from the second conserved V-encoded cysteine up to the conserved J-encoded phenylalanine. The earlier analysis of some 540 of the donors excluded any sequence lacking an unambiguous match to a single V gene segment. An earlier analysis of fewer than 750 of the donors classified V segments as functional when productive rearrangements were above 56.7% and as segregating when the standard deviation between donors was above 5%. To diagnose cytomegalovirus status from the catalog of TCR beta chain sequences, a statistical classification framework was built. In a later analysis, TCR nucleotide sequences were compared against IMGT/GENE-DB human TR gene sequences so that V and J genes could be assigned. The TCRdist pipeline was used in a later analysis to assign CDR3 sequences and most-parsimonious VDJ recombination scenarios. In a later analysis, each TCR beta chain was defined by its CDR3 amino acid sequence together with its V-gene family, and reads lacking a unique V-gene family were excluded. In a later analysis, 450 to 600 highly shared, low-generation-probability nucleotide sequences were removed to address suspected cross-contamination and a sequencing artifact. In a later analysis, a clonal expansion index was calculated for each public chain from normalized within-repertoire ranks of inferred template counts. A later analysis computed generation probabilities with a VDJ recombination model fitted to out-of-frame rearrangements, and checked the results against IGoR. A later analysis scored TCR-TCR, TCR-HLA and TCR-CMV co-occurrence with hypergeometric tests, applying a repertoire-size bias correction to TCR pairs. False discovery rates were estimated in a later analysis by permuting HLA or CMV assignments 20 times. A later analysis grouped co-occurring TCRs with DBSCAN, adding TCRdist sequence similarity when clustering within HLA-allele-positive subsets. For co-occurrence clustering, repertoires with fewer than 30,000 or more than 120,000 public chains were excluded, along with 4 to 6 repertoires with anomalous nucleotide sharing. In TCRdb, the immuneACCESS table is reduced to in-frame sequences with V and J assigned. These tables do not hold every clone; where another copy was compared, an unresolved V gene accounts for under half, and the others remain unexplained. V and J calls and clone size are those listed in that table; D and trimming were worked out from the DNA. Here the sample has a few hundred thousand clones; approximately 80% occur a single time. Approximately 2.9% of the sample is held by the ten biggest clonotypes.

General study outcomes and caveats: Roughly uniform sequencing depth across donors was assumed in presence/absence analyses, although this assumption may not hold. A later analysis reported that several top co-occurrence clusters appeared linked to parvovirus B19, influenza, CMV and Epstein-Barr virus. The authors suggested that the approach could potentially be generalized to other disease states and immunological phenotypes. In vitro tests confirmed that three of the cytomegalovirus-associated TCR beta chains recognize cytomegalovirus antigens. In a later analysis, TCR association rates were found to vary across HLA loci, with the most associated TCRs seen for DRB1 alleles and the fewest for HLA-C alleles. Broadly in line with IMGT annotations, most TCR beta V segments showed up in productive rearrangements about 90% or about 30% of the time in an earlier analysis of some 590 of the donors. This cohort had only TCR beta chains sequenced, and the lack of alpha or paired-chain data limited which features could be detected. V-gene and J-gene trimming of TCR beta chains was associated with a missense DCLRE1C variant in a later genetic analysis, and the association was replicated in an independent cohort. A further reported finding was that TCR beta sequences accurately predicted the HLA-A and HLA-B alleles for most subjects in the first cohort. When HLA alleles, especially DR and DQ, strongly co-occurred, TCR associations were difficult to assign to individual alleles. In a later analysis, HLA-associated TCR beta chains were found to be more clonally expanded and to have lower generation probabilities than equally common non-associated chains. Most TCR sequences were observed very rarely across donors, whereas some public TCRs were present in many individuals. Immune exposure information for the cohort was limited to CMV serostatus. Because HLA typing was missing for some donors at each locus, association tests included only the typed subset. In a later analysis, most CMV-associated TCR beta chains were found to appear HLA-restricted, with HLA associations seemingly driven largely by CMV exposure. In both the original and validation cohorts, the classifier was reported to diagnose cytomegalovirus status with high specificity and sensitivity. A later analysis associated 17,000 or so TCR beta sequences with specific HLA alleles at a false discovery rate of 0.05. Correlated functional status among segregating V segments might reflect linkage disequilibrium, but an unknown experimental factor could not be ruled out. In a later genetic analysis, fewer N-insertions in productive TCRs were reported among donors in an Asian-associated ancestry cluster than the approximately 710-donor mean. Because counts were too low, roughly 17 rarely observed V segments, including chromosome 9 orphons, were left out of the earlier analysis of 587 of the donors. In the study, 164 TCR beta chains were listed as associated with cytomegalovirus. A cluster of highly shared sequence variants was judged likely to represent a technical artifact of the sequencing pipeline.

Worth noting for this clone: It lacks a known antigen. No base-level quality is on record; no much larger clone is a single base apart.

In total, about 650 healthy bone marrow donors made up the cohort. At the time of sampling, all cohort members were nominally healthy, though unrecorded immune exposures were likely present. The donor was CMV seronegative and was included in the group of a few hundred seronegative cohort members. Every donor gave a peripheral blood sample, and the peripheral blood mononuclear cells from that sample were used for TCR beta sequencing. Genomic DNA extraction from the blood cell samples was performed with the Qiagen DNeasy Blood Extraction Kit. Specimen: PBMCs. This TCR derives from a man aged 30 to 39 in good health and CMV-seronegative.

The DNA sequence follows: TGTGCCAGCAGCTTAGGACGGGGGGGCCTCCATGAGCAGTTCTTC. It encodes CASSLGRGGLHEQFF. Recombination connected TRBV7-6 to TRBJ2-1; 8 bases in the junction line up with TRBD2. CDR1 and CDR2 were assigned from the germline V gene as SGHVS and FNYEAQ. V has 1 base trimmed and J has 8 bases trimmed; junction bases matching no gene number 7. The CDR3 has 15 amino acids, counting the end cysteine and phenylalanine. The entry retains the CDR3 DNA only, 45 bases that are in frame from base 1. Full variable domain (CDR3 extended with the reference TRBV7-6 and TRBJ2-1 proteins): GAGVSQSPRYKVTKRGQDVALRCDPISGHVSLYWYRQALGQGPEFLTYFNYEAQQDKSGLPNDRFSAERPEGSISTLTIQRTEQRDSAMYRCASSLGRGGLHEQFFGPGTRLTVL.